What follows are 22 T cell receptor beta chains derived from one specimen sequenced in a study of blood T cells in healthy people across ages. Sample-barcoded 5' priming and a J-beta primer mix drove a second PCR of roughly 7 to 11 cycles. MiXCR, applied by TCRdb to the 5' RACE reads, yields one record per CDR3 protein. This table has about 810,000 distinct CDR3 sequences, 30% to 45% appearing once. Sequenced sample: blood. The receptors originated from a man in his late teens or twenties in good health.

A remark on this clonotype: A much larger clone differs by one base, so this may be a read error. The chain employs TRBV7-3 and TRBJ2-2, with a tentative D call TRBD2 (5 bases). The CDR3 has 17 residues. Looked up from germline, CDR1 is SGHTA and CDR2 is FQGTGA. In DNA, the CDR3 is TGTGCCAACAGCTTATTCGGCGCGGGCGTGAACACCGGGGAGCTGTTTTTT. Translating it yields CANSLFGAGVNTGELFF.

This clonotype was recorded at least ten times. This chain connects TRBV12-3 or TRBV12-4 to TRBJ1-6; weak D call: TRBD1 (6 bases). Trimming cost V 4 bases and J 6 bases, with 13 bases left between them. The CDR3 is 15 residues long. The CDR3 sequence: CASSSDSPGNSPLHF. The DNA for the CDR3 is TGTGCCAGCAGTTCGGACAGTCCCGGTAATTCACCCCTCCACTTT.

A note on this clonotype: The junction departs from germline at one end; a sequencing error may be responsible. The chain has TRBV29-1 and TRBJ1-2; 8 bases line up with TRBD1. CDR3 size: 12 residues. Germline lookup yields CDR1 SQVTM and CDR2 ANQGSEA. The CDR3 bases are TGCAGCGTTAAGACAGGGGAATATGACTACACCTTC. Its translation: CSVKTGEYDYTF. The complete variable domain, with remaining parts taken from reference TRBV29-1 and TRBJ1-2, reads SAVISQKPSRDICQRGTSLTIQCQVDSQVTMMFWYRQQPGQSLTLIATANQGSEATYESGFVIDKFPISRPNLTFSTLTVSNMSPEDSSIYLCSVKTGEYDYTFGSGTRLTVV.

This clonotype showed up just a few times. This chain joins TRBV7-3 and TRBJ2-3; 9 nucleotides align to TRBD2. CDR1 SGHTA and CDR2 FQGTGA come from the germline V gene. V lost 5 bases, J lost 5 bases, and 11 bases stayed unmatched. This CDR3 contains 16 residues. CDR3 loop: CASSAMTSGIGDTQYF. The CDR3 nucleotides are TGTGCCAGCAGCGCCATGACTAGCGGCATAGGAGATACGCAGTATTTT.

Details on this clonotype: Given a much more abundant clone one base away, this may be a read error. This likely comes from a read error, as the CDR3 has no conserved phenylalanine or tryptophan at its end. J is TRBJ2-1 and V is TRBV10-3; no clear D gene. Per the germline V gene, CDR1 is ENHRY and CDR2 is SYGVKD. Deletions cut 5 bases from V and 9 bases from J, with 5 bases between. The CDR3 runs 10 residues. For the CDR3, the DNA is TGTGCCATCAGTCAGATTGAGCAGTTCTTG. It yields the protein CAISQIEQFL.

The chain carries TRBV7-2 and TRBJ1-2; perhaps TRBD1 as D (5 bases). Between the trimmed V and J ends, which lost 1 base and 7 bases, there was a span of 19 bases. The CDR3 is 16 amino acids. CDR1 SGHTA and CDR2 FQGNSA come from the germline V gene. The CDR3 nucleotides read TGTGCCAGCAGCTTAGGTGCAGGTGGGCAGGGAAGTGGCTACACCTTC. It translates to CASSLGAGGQGSGYTF. Combining the CDR3 with reference TRBV7-2 and TRBJ1-2 gives the whole variable domain GAGVSQSPSNKVTEKGKDVELRCDPISGHTALYWYRQSLGQGLEFLIYFQGNSAPDKSGLPSDRFSAERTGGSVSTLTIQRTQQEDSAVYLCASSLGAGGQGSGYTFGSGTRLTVV.

The rearrangement joins TRBV15 to TRBJ1-1; 9 bases are shared with TRBD1. Per the germline V gene, CDR1 is LNHNV and CDR2 is YYDKDF (reference sequence). Unmatched junction bases numbered 4, after V lost 2 bases and J lost 3 bases. This CDR3 has 15 residues. The CDR3 DNA follows: TGTGCCACCAGCAGACTAAGGACAGGGGACACTGAAGCTTTCTTT. Residues: CATSRLRTGDTEAFF. Full variable domain (remainder filled in from reference TRBV15 and TRBJ1-1): DAMVIQNPRYQVTQFGKPVTLSCSQTLNHNVMYWYQQKSSQAPKLLFHYYDKDFNNEADTPDNFQSRRPNTSFCFLDIRSPGLGDTAMYLCATSRLRTGDTEAFFGQGTRLTVV.

Ten or more counts support this clonotype. The J gene is TRBJ2-6, the V gene TRBV9; TRBD1 is a possible D gene (6 bases). Germline assignment: CDR1 SGDLS and CDR2 YYNGEE. Trimming pared 0 bases from V and 0 bases from J, leaving 7 bases between. This CDR3 region has 16 residues. Here the CDR3 reads CASSVGDNSGANVLTF. The CDR3 nucleotides read TGTGCCAGCAGCGTAGGGGACAACTCTGGGGCCAACGTCCTGACTTTC.

The J gene is TRBJ2-3, the V gene TRBV6-6; 10 bases agree with TRBD2. V lost 4 bases and J lost 0; bases outside the gene matches: 7. Looked up from germline, CDR1 is MNHNY and CDR2 is SVGAGI (reference sequence). The CDR3 totals 17 residues. CDR3 sequence reads: CASSSPTSGLSTDTQYF. The CDR3 DNA follows: TGTGCCAGCAGTTCTCCGACTAGCGGGCTTAGCACAGATACGCAGTATTTT.

The rearrangement links TRBV21-1 to TRBJ1-2; the D call of TRBD1 is as the table states it, not checked on the DNA. TRBV21-1 is tagged as a pseudogene. The CDR3 is made up of 15 amino acids. CDR3 coding DNA: TGTGCCAGCAGCAGGGGGACATACTCCAACTATGGCTACACCTTC. This translates into CASSRGTYSNYGYTF.

The gene calls are TRBV7-9 and TRBJ1-4; D gene unclear. The V and J ends lost 8 bases and 9 bases respectively, with 25 bases between them. CDR1 and CDR2 from the germline V gene are SEHNR and FQNEAQ (reference sequence). The CDR3 consists of 16 residues. This CDR3 is CASGPFVRTDWQKLFF. Written as DNA, the CDR3 is TGTGCCAGCGGCCCTTTCGTTAGGACTGACTGGCAAAAACTGTTTTTT.

A few counts support this clonotype. The J gene is TRBJ2-1, the V gene TRBV7-2; 9 bases map to TRBD2. J gave up 8 bases and V 5 bases, and 10 bases lay outside the gene matches. The length of the CDR3 is 15 residues. Per germline, CDR1 SGHTA and CDR2 FQGNSA. In DNA form, the CDR3 reads TGTGCCAGCAGCCGGAGAGCGGGGGGAATCTATGAGCAGTTCTTC. This codes for CASSRRAGGIYEQFF.

Details on this clonotype: A read error may account for a junction end that differs from germline. The V call is TRBV7-9, the J call TRBJ2-1; D is perhaps TRBD2 (5 bases). Germline V lookup: CDR1 SEHNR, CDR2 FQNEAQ (reference sequence). The CDR3 runs 12 residues. CDR3 region: CTSSLASDEQFF. The CDR3 DNA sequence: TGTACCAGCAGCTTAGCGTCGGATGAGCAGTTCTTC.

The gene calls are TRBV20-1 and TRBJ2-2, with 8 bases identical to TRBD1. Germline assignment: CDR1 DFQATT and CDR2 SNEGSKA (reference sequence). This CDR3 is built from 15 residues. V gave up 0 bases and J gave up 1 base; unmatched junction bases: 1. Here the CDR3 DNA reads TGCAGTGCTAGAGAGGGGACAGGGAACACCGGGGAGCTGTTTTTT. It is translated as CSAREGTGNTGELFF.

This clonotype has more than one count but fewer than ten. The V and J genes are TRBV5-1 and TRBJ2-1; TRBD2 aligns across 10 bases. Trimming took 3 bases from V and 4 from J; bases not matched to a gene: 16. From germline, CDR1 is SGHRS and CDR2 YFSETQ. The CDR3 runs to 19 residues. CDR3 nucleotide sequence: TGCGCCAGCAGCTCCCCACGGGGTGGACAGCGGGGGGGGTACAATGAGCAGTTCTTC. Encoded protein: CASSSPRGGQRGGYNEQFF.

V usage is TRBV6-6 and J usage is TRBJ2-1; tentative D call: TRBD1 (6 bases). The V gene lost 0 bases and the J gene lost 8 bases, with 14 bases spanning the gap. The CDR3 totals 15 residues. Germline V gene lookup returns CDR1 MNHNY and CDR2 SVGAGI (reference sequence). The CDR3 nucleotides read TGTGCCAGCAGTTACTCGAGGGCAGGGGACCATGAGCAGTTCTTC. Translating it yields CASSYSRAGDHEQFF.

This clonotype was seen only a few times. The J gene is TRBJ2-1, the V gene TRBV6-6; 9 bases agree with TRBD2. V lost 5 bases, J lost 4 bases, and 9 bases stayed unmatched. The CDR3 length is 16 residues. CDR1 is MNHNY and CDR2 is SVGAGI in the germline V gene (reference sequence). In nucleotides, the CDR3 is TGTGCCAGCAGTCACGCCAGACTAGCGGAATACAATGAGCAGTTCTTC. Encoded protein: CASSHARLAEYNEQFF.

This clonotype was seen at least ten times. The rearrangement links TRBV4-2 to TRBJ2-1; 11 positions agree with TRBD2. The trim removed 0 bases at V and 3 bases at J, leaving 7 bases unmatched. The CDR3 runs 18 residues. Germline V gives CDR1 LGHNA, CDR2 YNFKEQ. The CDR3 here is CASSQDVTSGNFYNEQFF. The CDR3 DNA sequence: TGTGCCAGCAGCCAAGATGTGACTAGCGGGAACTTCTACAATGAGCAGTTCTTC.

This clonotype was found many times. The chain has TRBV12-3 or TRBV12-4 and TRBJ2-4; possible D gene TRBD2, 6 bases. V was clipped by 1 base and J by 0 bases, with 10 bases between them. There are 16 residues in the CDR3. Written as DNA, the CDR3 is TGTGCCAGCAGTTTAGGCGGGGATCTAGCCAAAAACATTCAGTACTTC. Its translation is CASSLGGDLAKNIQYF.

This clonotype was seen at least ten times. V usage is TRBV4-2 and J usage is TRBJ2-1, with TRBD1 matching over 8 bases. The germline CDR1 and CDR2 sequences are LGHNA and YNFKEQ. The CDR3 covers 17 residues. V was pared by 0 bases and J by 4 bases, with 8 bases of the junction left unmatched. This chain's CDR3 is CASSQESGQGAYNEQFF. In DNA, the CDR3 is TGTGCCAGCAGCCAAGAAAGTGGGCAGGGGGCTTACAATGAGCAGTTCTTC.

This clonotype was recorded a few times. V usage is TRBV4-3 and J usage is TRBJ1-2, with a tentative D call TRBD1 (6 bases). There are 14 residues in the CDR3. Germline-derived CDR1 and CDR2 are LGHNA and YSLEER. Trimming shortened V by 2 bases and J by 6 bases, and 13 bases separated the two germline ends. The CDR3 loop reads CASSQSQGRNGYTF. The DNA of the CDR3 is TGCGCCAGCAGCCAAAGTCAGGGGAGGAATGGCTACACCTTC.

This clonotype was counted between two and nine times. The V call is TRBV7-3, the J call TRBJ2-1; D is perhaps TRBD1 (5 bases). Trimming left V 2 bases short and J 8 bases short, with 13 bases between. Germline assignment: CDR1 SGHTA and CDR2 FQGTGA. The length of the CDR3 is 14 residues. The CDR3 protein is CASSLLGRGYEQFF. The CDR3 DNA sequence: TGTGCCAGCAGCTTACTAGGAAGGGGCTATGAGCAGTTCTTC.